This is a list of T cell receptor beta chains from one sample in a study of long-term antiretroviral therapy in people with HIV. Measured with immunoSEQ multiplex PCR; TCRdb has only the in-frame clones, and not every one. The data hold 24,000 or so clones, with roughly 95% observed a single time. Specimen: unsorted PBMCs, collected around 5 years after starting antiretroviral therapy. Every receptor here comes from a woman in her 50s with HIV. Each CDR3 is given with its conserved first and last residue. The order of the fields is CDR3 protein, J gene, clone size, D gene, V gene. The D gene is left open where the match is weak. Clone size, where shown, is once, few, many, or a class for clones that have expanded.

CDR3 protein: CASSPGLAGGDTQYF
J gene: TRBJ2-3
clone size: NA
D gene: TRBD2
V gene: TRBV7-7

CDR3 protein: CASSYIPIDREAFF
J gene: TRBJ1-1
clone size: NA
D gene: NA
V gene: TRBV5-1

CDR3 protein: CASSNTPGHQVTDTQYF
J gene: TRBJ2-3
clone size: NA
D gene: NA
V gene: TRBV19

CDR3 protein: CASSLDRYAGQMTNYGYTF
J gene: TRBJ1-2
clone size: NA
D gene: NA
V gene: TRBV7-8

CDR3 protein: CASSAEGTPNIQYF
J gene: TRBJ2-4
clone size: NA
D gene: NA
V gene: TRBV2

CDR3 protein: CASSIEILTDYNEQFF
J gene: TRBJ2-1
clone size: NA
D gene: NA
V gene: TRBV19

CDR3 protein: CASSQTGGLTEAFF
J gene: TRBJ1-1
clone size: NA
D gene: TRBD1
V gene: TRBV6-6

CDR3 protein: CASSYSNQGGYGYTF
J gene: TRBJ1-2
clone size: NA
D gene: TRBD1
V gene: TRBV6-5

CDR3 protein: CATSSGVNRGRRTDTQYF
J gene: TRBJ2-3
clone size: NA
D gene: TRBD1
V gene: TRBV15

CDR3 protein: CASSIDYSNQPQHF
J gene: TRBJ1-5
clone size: NA
D gene: NA
V gene: TRBV19

CDR3 protein: CASSYGSGTLTDTQYF
J gene: TRBJ2-3
clone size: NA
D gene: TRBD2
V gene: TRBV6-6

CDR3 protein: CASSLSIGPYEQYF
J gene: TRBJ2-7
clone size: NA
D gene: NA
V gene: TRBV27

CDR3 protein: CASSFFHPTSGTQETQYF
J gene: TRBJ2-5
clone size: NA
D gene: TRBD2
V gene: TRBV7-6

CDR3 protein: CATSRGVDSNQPQHF
J gene: TRBJ1-5
clone size: NA
D gene: NA
V gene: TRBV15

CDR3 protein: CASSRLEANYGYTF
J gene: TRBJ1-2
clone size: NA
D gene: NA
V gene: TRBV6-1

CDR3 protein: CASSRTGNQPQHF
J gene: TRBJ1-5
clone size: NA
D gene: TRBD1
V gene: TRBV7-2

CDR3 protein: CASSVGGYGYTF
J gene: TRBJ1-2
clone size: NA
D gene: NA
V gene: TRBV9

CDR3 protein: CASRTGAGANVLTF
J gene: TRBJ2-6
clone size: NA
D gene: NA
V gene: TRBV6-5

CDR3 protein: CASSSRDRESYNEQFF
J gene: TRBJ2-1
clone size: NA
D gene: TRBD1
V gene: TRBV11-2

CDR3 protein: CATSLGPGSQPQHF
J gene: TRBJ1-5
clone size: NA
D gene: NA
V gene: TRBV15

CDR3 protein: CASQIIQGEAFF
J gene: TRBJ1-1
clone size: once
D gene: NA
V gene: TRBV5-1

CDR3 protein: CASSAYGLAFEQYF
J gene: TRBJ2-7
clone size: NA
D gene: TRBD2
V gene: TRBV5-4

CDR3 protein: CASSLAIGTGAYNEQFF
J gene: TRBJ2-1
clone size: once
D gene: TRBD1
V gene: TRBV5-1

CDR3 protein: CASSQGSSGSIDEQYF
J gene: TRBJ2-7
clone size: NA
D gene: TRBD2
V gene: TRBV5-4

CDR3 protein: CASSLAGLYEQYF
J gene: TRBJ2-7
clone size: once
D gene: TRBD2
V gene: TRBV4-1

CDR3 protein: CASSFQAGGLYEQYF
J gene: TRBJ2-7
clone size: NA
D gene: TRBD2
V gene: TRBV6-5